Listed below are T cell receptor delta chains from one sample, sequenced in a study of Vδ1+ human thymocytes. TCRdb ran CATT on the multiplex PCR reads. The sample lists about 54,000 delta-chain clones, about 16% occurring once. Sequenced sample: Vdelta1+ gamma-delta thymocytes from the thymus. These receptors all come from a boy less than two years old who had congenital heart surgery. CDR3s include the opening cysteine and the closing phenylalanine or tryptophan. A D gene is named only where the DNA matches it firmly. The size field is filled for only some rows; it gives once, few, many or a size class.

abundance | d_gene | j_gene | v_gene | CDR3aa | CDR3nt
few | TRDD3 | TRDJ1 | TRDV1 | CALGTLGGVLGGPPSYTDKLIF | TGTGCTCTTGGGACACTTGGTGGCGTACTGGGGGGGCCTCCTTCGTACACCGATAAACTCATCTTT
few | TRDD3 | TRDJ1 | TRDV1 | CALGELTLAEDLLGGLDKLIF | TGTGCTCTTGGGGAACTAACCCTAGCCGAAGATCTACTGGGGGGCCTCGATAAACTCATCTTT
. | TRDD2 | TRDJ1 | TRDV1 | CALGERFLRLLGVYTDKLIF | TGTGCTCTTGGGGAACGCTTCCTACGCTTACTGGGAGTATACACCGATAAACTCATCTTT
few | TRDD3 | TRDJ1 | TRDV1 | CALGELGDNTDKLIF | TGTGCTCTTGGGGAACTGGGGGATAACACCGATAAACTCATCTTT
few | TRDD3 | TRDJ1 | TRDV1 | CALGELAYLGDPYTDKLIF | TGTGCTCTTGGGGAACTGGCCTATCTGGGGGACCCGTACACCGATAAACTCATCTTT
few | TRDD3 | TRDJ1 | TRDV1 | CALGQGSPPYWGTIPTSYTDKLIF | TGTGCTCTTGGCCAAGGGTCCCCCCCGTACTGGGGGACCATACCAACTTCGTACACCGATAAACTCATCTTT
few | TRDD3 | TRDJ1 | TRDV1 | CALGEPRAALTLGITKLIF | TGTGCTCTTGGGGAACCGAGGGCTGCCCTCACTCTGGGGATAACTAAACTCATCTTT
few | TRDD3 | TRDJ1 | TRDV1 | CALGDKGGYLYTDKLIF | TGTGCTCTTGGGGATAAAGGGGGATACCTGTACACCGATAAACTCATCTTT
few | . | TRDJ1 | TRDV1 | CALGENGPCLLELARGCLPEVPDKLIF | TGTGCTCTTGGGGAAAACGGCCCCTGCTTACTGGAGCTTGCTAGGGGTTGTTTGCCGGAGGTGCCCGATAAACTCATCTTT
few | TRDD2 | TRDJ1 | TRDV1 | CALGELLPTLTGTDKLIF | TGTGCTCTTGGGGAACTCCTTCCTACGCTTACTGGCACCGATAAACTCATCTTT
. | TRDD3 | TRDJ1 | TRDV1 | CALGELPGLGDRPDKLIF | TGTGCTCTTGGGGAACTCCCAGGTCTGGGGGATAGACCCGATAAACTCATCTTT
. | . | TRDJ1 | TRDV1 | CALGEPNILGGSDKLIF | TGTGCTCTTGGGGAACCCAATATCCTGGGCGGGTCCGATAAACTCATCTTT
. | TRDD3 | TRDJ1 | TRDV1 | CALGELGTSYPTGGYKLVTDKLIF | TGTGCTCTTGGGGAACTAGGGACTTCCTACCCAACTGGGGGATACAAACTGGTCACCGATAAACTCATCTTT
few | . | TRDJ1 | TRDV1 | CALGDHNLGHTDKLIF | TGTGCTCTTGGGGATCACAACCTGGGCCACACCGATAAACTCATCTTT
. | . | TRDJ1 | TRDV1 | CALGEWPHVCPGEELIF | TGTGCTCTTGGGGAATGGCCCCACGTTTGCCCTGGGGAAGAACTCATCTTT
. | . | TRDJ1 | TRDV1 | CALEGGGSRRDKPIF | TGTGCTCTTGAGGGTGGTGGGTCCCGCCGCGATAAACCCATCTTT
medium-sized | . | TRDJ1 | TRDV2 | CACAPLADKLIF | TGTGCCTGTGCCCCTCTAGCCGATAAACTCATCTTT
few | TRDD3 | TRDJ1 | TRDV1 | CALGDLWLWGPTDTDKLIF | TGTGCTCTTGGGGACCTGTGGCTCTGGGGGCCAACTGACACCGATAAACTCATCTTT
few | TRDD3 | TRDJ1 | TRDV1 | CALGEPVPSLLGVDKLIF | TGTGCTCTTGGGGAACCCGTTCCCTCCCTACTGGGGGTCGATAAACTCATCTTT
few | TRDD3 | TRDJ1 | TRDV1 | CALGASYSTGGYQETDKLIF | TGTGCTCTTGGAGCTTCCTACAGTACTGGGGGATACCAGGAAACCGATAAACTCATCTTT
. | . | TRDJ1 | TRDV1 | CALGESAFPTDKLIF | TGTGCTCTTGGGGAATCGGCCTTCCCCACCGATAAACTCATCTTT
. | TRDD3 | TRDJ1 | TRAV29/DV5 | CAASELYEYWGDLHYTDKLIF | TGTGCAGCAAGTGAACTCTACGAGTACTGGGGGGATCTTCATTACACCGATAAACTCATCTTT
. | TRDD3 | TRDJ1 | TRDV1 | CALGERLWGTHTDKLIF | TGTGCTCTTGGGGAACGTCTTTGGGGGACTCACACCGATAAACTCATCTTT
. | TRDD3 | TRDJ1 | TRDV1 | CALGAPFFPQGGGGYAYTDKLIF | TGTGCTCTTGGGGCGCCCTTCTTCCCCCAGGGTGGTGGGGGATACGCGTACACCGATAAACTCATCTTT
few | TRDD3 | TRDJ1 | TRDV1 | CALGESMSPNRGDTGYTDKLIF | TGTGCTCTTGGGGAATCTATGTCCCCTAATCGAGGGGATACAGGGTACACCGATAAACTCATCTTT
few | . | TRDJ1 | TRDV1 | CALGEAFRGVNTDKLIF | TGTGCTCTTGGGGAAGCGTTCCGGGGGGTCAACACCGATAAACTCATCTTT
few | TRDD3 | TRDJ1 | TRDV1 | CALGEIYKLGDPTDKLIF | TGTGCTCTTGGGGAAATTTACAAACTGGGGGATCCTACCGATAAACTCATCTTT
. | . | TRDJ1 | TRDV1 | CALGEPPNLPHVLGTWGGLIF | TGTGCTCTTGGGGAACCCCCTAACCTTCCTCACGTACTGGGGACCTGGGGGGGACTCATCTTT
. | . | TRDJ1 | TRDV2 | CACVPWGETHTDKLIF | TGTGCCTGTGTCCCCTGGGGAGAGACCCACACCGATAAACTCATCTTT
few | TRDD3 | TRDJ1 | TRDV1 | CALGELALPFTGGYGYTDKLIF | TGTGCTCTTGGGGAACTCGCCCTACCCTTTACTGGGGGATACGGCTACACCGATAAACTCATCTTT
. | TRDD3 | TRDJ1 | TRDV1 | CALGELGWGIYTDRLIF | TGTGCTCTTGGGGAACTAGGCTGGGGGATTTACACCGACAGACTCATCTTT
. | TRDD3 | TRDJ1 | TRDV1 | CALGELRSPLLGDTGFTDKLIF | TGTGCTCTTGGGGAACTGAGAAGTCCTCTACTGGGGGATACGGGGTTCACCGATAAACTCATCTTT
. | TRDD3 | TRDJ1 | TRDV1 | CALGENVHPGDTRTSDKLIF | TGTGCTCTTGGGGAAAATGTCCATCCGGGGGATACGCGGACCTCCGATAAACTCATCTTT
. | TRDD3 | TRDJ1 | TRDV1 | CALGELVVALLRKEWGIREIDKLIF | TGTGCTCTTGGGGAACTAGTGGTAGCCCTCCTACGGAAGGAATGGGGGATACGCGAAATCGATAAACTCATCTTT
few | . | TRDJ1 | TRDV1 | CALGEPRLDKPGDKLIF | TGTGCTCTTGGGGAACCCCGTCTCGATAAACCTGGCGATAAACTCATCTTT
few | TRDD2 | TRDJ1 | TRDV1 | CALGAFLSDETDKLIF | TGTGCTCTTGGAGCCTTCCTTTCGGACGAAACCGATAAACTCATCTTT
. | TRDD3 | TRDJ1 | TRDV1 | CALGEPSSSNWGMFSYTVKLIF | TGTGCTCTTGGGGAACCCTCTTCCTCTAACTGGGGGATGTTTTCGTACACCGTTAAACTCATCTTT